The 13 T cell receptor beta chains below were found in one sample sequenced in a study of T cell responses to AZD1222 COVID-19 vaccine. Produced via immunoSEQ multiplex PCR; TCRdb's table is partial and in-frame only. The sample yields 100,000 to 150,000 clones, around 89% seen once. The sample in question was peripheral blood, obtained on day 0 of AZD1222 vaccination. The receptors were sampled from an adult in good health.

V gene TRBV5-1 combines with J gene TRBJ2-7; 8 nucleotides match TRBD1. V lost 4 bases to trimming and J lost 5 bases; unmatched junction nucleotides: 2. CDR1 is SGHRS, CDR2 YFSETQ, per germline. The CDR3 length is 12 residues. CDR3 amino acids: CASSRTGNEQYF. The DNA for the CDR3 is TGCGCCAGCAGCCGGACAGGGAACGAGCAGTACTTC.

The rearrangement uses TRBV28 and TRBJ2-1, with D perhaps given as TRBD1 or TRBD2 (5 bases each). This CDR3 has 14 amino acids. Germline V gene lookup returns CDR1 MDHEN and CDR2 SYDVKM. Trimming removed 8 bases at V and 2 bases at J, with 13 bases between. CDR3 DNA: TGTGCCAGCCAGCCCGGGACGCCCTACAATGAGCAGTTCTTC. This encodes CASQPGTPYNEQFF. Full variable domain (outside the CDR3, taken from reference TRBV28 and TRBJ2-1): DVKVTQSSRYLVKRTGEKVFLECVQDMDHENMFWYRQDPGLGLRLIYFSYDVKMKEKGDIPEGYSVSREKKERFSLILESASTNQTSMYLCASQPGTPYNEQFFGPGTRLTVL.

The rearrangement uses TRBV18 and TRBJ2-7; 7 bases are a match to TRBD1. CDR1 is KGHSH and CDR2 is LQKENI in the germline V gene. V lost 6 bases and J lost 5; bases outside the gene matches: 4. The CDR3 sequence is 12 residues long. This CDR3 is CASSADRDEQYF. CDR3 nucleotides: TGTGCCAGCTCCGCCGACAGGGACGAGCAGTACTTC.

This clone occurred once. The rearrangement joins TRBV10-1 to TRBJ1-1; D gene unclear. Per germline, CDR1 WNHNN and CDR2 SYGVQD (reference sequence). Deletions cut 4 bases from V and 4 bases from J, with 10 bases between. This CDR3 has 13 residues. The CDR3: CASSVGVTTEAFF. The CDR3 DNA is TGCGCCAGCAGTGTCGGGGTAACCACTGAAGCTTTCTTT.

V usage is TRBV7-8 and J usage is TRBJ1-4, with TRBD1 as a possible D gene (6 bases). The CDR3 runs 15 residues. Trimming left V 1 base short and J 5 bases short, with 11 bases between. The germline V gene encodes CDR1 SGHVS and CDR2 FQNEAQ. Written as DNA, the CDR3 is TGTGCCAGCAGCTTAGTAGGGGGGGGAAATGAAAAACTGTTTTTT. The encoded protein is CASSLVGGGNEKLFF. Combining the CDR3 with reference TRBV7-8 and TRBJ1-4 gives the whole variable domain GAGVSQSPRYKVAKRGQDVALRCDPISGHVSLFWYQQALGQGPEFLTYFQNEAQLDKSGLPSDRFFAERPEGSVSTLKIQRTQQEDSAVYLCASSLVGGGNEKLFFGSGTQLSVL.

The chain employs TRBV6-5 and TRBJ1-5; 9 positions match TRBD1. CDR1 is MNHEY and CDR2 is SVGAGI in the germline V gene. V lost 5 bases to trimming and J lost 5 bases; unmatched junction nucleotides: 7. The CDR3 loop spans 15 amino acids. The CDR3 sequence is CASSISQGAHQPQHF. DNA of the CDR3: TGTGCCAGCAGTATTTCACAGGGGGCACATCAGCCCCAGCATTTT.

This clone was counted a single time. The CDR3 region is CASSLALDQPQHF. CDR3 sequence (DNA): TGTGCCAGCAGCTTGGCGTTGGATCAGCCCCAGCATTTT. V is TRBV11-2 and J is TRBJ1-5; D not certain. The CDR3 sequence is 13 residues long. Germline V gives CDR1 SGHAT, CDR2 FQNNGV. V was cut by 3 bases and J by 5 bases, with 8 bases left in between.

Details on this clone: Its ends do not fully match the called genes, so a read error is possible. The chain employs TRBV7-7 and TRBJ2-1; D remains unclear. The germline gives CDR1 SSHAT, CDR2 FNYEAQ (reference sequence). The CDR3 has 16 residues. The CDR3 loop reads CASSLDTTNSYNEQFF. The DNA for the CDR3 is TGTGCTAGCAGCTTAGACACTACTAACTCCTACAATGAGCAGTTCTTC. The entire variable domain, with the rest obtained from reference TRBV7-7 and TRBJ2-1, is as follows: GAGVSQSPRYKVTKRGQDVTLRCDPISSHATLYWYQQALGQGPEFLTYFNYEAQPDKSGLPSDRFSAERPEGSISTLTIQRTEQRDSAMYRCASSLDTTNSYNEQFFGPGTRLTVL.

Comment on this clone: Additional DNA sequences in this sample encode the identical CDR3. V usage is TRBV29-1 and J usage is TRBJ2-1; 13 bases match TRBD2. Germline V gene sequence: CDR1 SQVTM, CDR2 ANQGSEA. V gave up 7 bases and J gave up 10 bases; unmatched junction bases: 10. This CDR3 comprises 14 residues. CDR3 sequence reads: CSGRTSGGIGEQFF. CDR3 coding DNA: TGCAGCGGCCGGACTAGCGGGGGTATAGGGGAGCAGTTCTTC.

The chain has TRBV7-2 and TRBJ2-7, with 8 bases identical to TRBD1. Trimming took 1 base from V and 6 from J; bases not matched to a gene: 5. The CDR3 runs to 14 residues. Per the germline V gene, CDR1 is SGHTA and CDR2 is FQGNSA. The CDR3 DNA reads TGTGCCAGCAGCTTAGGCAGGACAGGGAGCGAGCAGTACTTC. Translation gives CASSLGRTGSEQYF.

V is TRBV7-2 and J is TRBJ1-2; no firm D call. V was shortened by 5 bases and J by 4 bases, with 14 bases between the two germline ends. Germline V CDR1 and CDR2: SGHTA, FQGNSA. This CDR3 contains 14 residues. The CDR3 spells CASSPRTPRYGYTF. The CDR3 nucleotides are TGTGCCAGCAGCCCAAGGACCCCCCGCTATGGCTACACCTTC.

The CDR3 spells CASSVGTGDFNEQFF. CDR3 DNA: TGTGCCAGCAGCGTCGGGACAGGGGACTTCAATGAGCAGTTCTTC. The chain carries TRBV5-4 and TRBJ2-1; TRBD1 matches at 10 bases. CDR3 length: 15 amino acids. V lost 4 bases, J lost 6 bases, and 7 bases stayed unmatched. CDR1 SGHNT and CDR2 YYREEE come from the germline V gene (reference sequence).

This clone was counted between two and nine times. V is TRBV5-1 and J is TRBJ2-7; TRBD1 or TRBD2 may be the D gene (6 bases each). V shed 4 bases and J shed 5 bases, with 19 bases lying between them. CDR1 and CDR2 (germline): SGHRS, YFSETQ. The length of the CDR3 is 15 residues. Here the CDR3 reads CASSLIVGGGNEQYF. The CDR3 DNA is TGCGCCAGCAGCCTAATTGTGGGGGGCGGGAACGAGCAGTACTTC.